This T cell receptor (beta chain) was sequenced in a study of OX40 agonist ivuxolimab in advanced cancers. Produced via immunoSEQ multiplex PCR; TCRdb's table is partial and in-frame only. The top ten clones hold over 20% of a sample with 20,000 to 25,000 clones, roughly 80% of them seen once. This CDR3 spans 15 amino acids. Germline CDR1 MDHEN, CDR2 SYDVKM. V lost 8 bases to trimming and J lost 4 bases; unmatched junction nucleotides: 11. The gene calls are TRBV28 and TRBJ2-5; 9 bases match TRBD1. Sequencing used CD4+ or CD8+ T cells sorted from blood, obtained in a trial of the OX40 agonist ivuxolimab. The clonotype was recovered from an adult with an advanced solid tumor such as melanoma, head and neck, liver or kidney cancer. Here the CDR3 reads CASSRSGQGLETQYF. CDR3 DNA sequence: TGTGCCAGCTCCCGGTCGGGACAGGGCCTAGAGACCCAGTACTTC. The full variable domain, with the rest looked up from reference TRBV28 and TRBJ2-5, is DVKVTQSSRYLVKRTGEKVFLECVQDMDHENMFWYRQDPGLGLRLIYFSYDVKMKEKGDIPEGYSVSREKKERFSLILESASTNQTSMYLCASSRSGQGLETQYFGPGTRLLVL.